This is a list of T cell receptor beta chains from one sample in a study of T cells in Graves' hyperthyroidism and ophthalmopathy. TCRdb fed the multiplex PCR reads into MiXCR, producing one record per CDR3 protein. The table records about 380,000 distinct CDR3 sequences, approximately 17% of them present only once. The specimen was blood. The receptors were gathered from a man between 18 and 29 years old with Graves' ophthalmopathy. Both conserved end residues are part of each CDR3. D genes are given only for firm matches. Size tells how often a clone was seen (once, few, many) or the class of an expanded clone, and some rows leave it out.

V gene	clone size	CDR3 length	D gene	J gene	CDR3 DNA	CDR3 protein
TRBV3-1	-	16	-	TRBJ1-6	TGTGCCAGCAGCCAAGAATTAGGGTACCGCAATTCACCCCTCCACTTT	CASSQELGYRNSPLHF
TRBV18	-	15	-	TRBJ2-7	TGTGCCAGCTCACCAGAGGCCCCTGGATCGGTCGAGCAGTACTTC	CASSPEAPGSVEQYF
TRBV12-3/TRBV12-4	many	19	TRBD1	TRBJ1-1	TGTGCCAGCAGTTTAGGATTGGGGGGACAGGAGGATATGAACACTGAAGCTTTCTTT	CASSLGLGGQEDMNTEAFF
TRBV10-2	few	13	-	TRBJ1-1	TGCGCCAGCAGCCACGAGGGGGGCACTGAAGCTTTCTTT	CASSHEGGTEAFF
TRBV11-2	-	15	-	TRBJ2-7	TGTGCCAGCAGCGACCCGACAGTTGCCGCCTACGAGCAGTACTTC	CASSDPTVAAYEQYF
TRBV10-3	many	12	-	TRBJ2-7	TGTGCTTCGGGCCGATCGGAGGTGGAGCAGTACTTC	CASGRSEVEQYF
TRBV19	few	13	-	TRBJ2-7	TGTGCCAGTAGAGGCACGGACTCCTACGAGCAGTACTTC	CASRGTDSYEQYF
TRBV7-6	-	14	TRBD2	TRBJ2-5	TGTGCCAGCAGCCGGGGAGGGTCAGGGGAGACCCAGTACTTC	CASSRGGSGETQYF
TRBV3-1	many	13	-	TRBJ2-3	TGTGCCAGCAGCCAGACGGGGGCAGATACGCAGTATTTT	CASSQTGADTQYF
TRBV7-3	many	14	-	TRBJ2-2	TGTGCCAGCAGCTTCCAGGGTGGCGCCGGGGAGCTGTTTTTT	CASSFQGGAGELFF
TRBV27	few	16	TRBD2	TRBJ2-3	TGTGCCAGCAGTTCTCCTTCGGGGGGGCGGAGAGATACGCAGTATTTT	CASSSPSGGRRDTQYF
TRBV5-4	few	15	TRBD1	TRBJ1-3	TGTGCCAGCAGCCGGGACAGGAACTCTGGAAACACCATATATTTT	CASSRDRNSGNTIYF
TRBV20-1	-	14	-	TRBJ1-6	TGCAGTGCTAGCCTCAGCCTACAAAAAAAATCCCTCCACTTT	CSASLSLQKKSLHF
TRBV6-1	few	15	TRBD2	TRBJ2-3	TGTGCCAGCAGTGCGAGCGGGGGGGCCCCAGATACGCAGTATTTT	CASSASGGAPDTQYF
TRBV15	many	15	-	TRBJ1-5	TGTGCCACCAGCAGTCGGACACCTAGCAATCAGCCCCAGCATTTT	CATSSRTPSNQPQHF
TRBV3-1	-	15	-	TRBJ2-6	TGTGCCAGCAGCCAAGATTATGGTGGGGCCAACGTCCTGACTTTC	CASSQDYGGANVLTF
TRBV27	many	14	-	TRBJ1-6	TGTGCCAGCAGTTTAGACAGCACCAATTCACCCCTCCACTTT	CASSLDSTNSPLHF
TRBV7-7	many	13	-	TRBJ1-1	TGTGCCAGCAGCTCCCAAGCAGACACTGAAGCTTTCTTT	CASSSQADTEAFF
TRBV5-1	many	14	-	TRBJ1-1	TGCGCCAGCAGCTTGGGAGTGGCGGGCACTGAAGCTTTCTTT	CASSLGVAGTEAFF
TRBV2	few	13	-	TRBJ2-5	TGTGCCAGCAGTGAACCGGGCCAAGAGACCCAGTACTTC	CASSEPGQETQYF
TRBV2	many	13	TRBD1	TRBJ1-5	TGTGCCAGCCGGGACAGGGGAGGTCAGCCCCAGCATTTT	CASRDRGGQPQHF
TRBV6-1	many	14	-	TRBJ1-2	TGTGCCAGCAGTGAATCTGGCGGCTACTATGGCTACACCTTC	CASSESGGYYGYTF
TRBV5-1	many	14	-	TRBJ1-5	TGCGCCAGCAGGCTGGCCCCTGGCAATCAGCCCCAGCATTTT	CASRLAPGNQPQHF
TRBV12-3/TRBV12-4	many	14	-	TRBJ1-6	TGTGCCAGCAGCTCAGGGTCGGCCAATTCACCCCTCCACTTT	CASSSGSANSPLHF
TRBV28	-	12	-	TRBJ2-7	TGTGCCAGCAGCCGCGGATACTACGAGCAGTACTTC	CASSRGYYEQYF
TRBV3-1	many	13	-	TRBJ2-2	TGTGCCAGCAGCCAAACTCGGACCGGGGAGCTGTTTTTT	CASSQTRTGELFF
TRBV3-1	many	11	-	TRBJ1-2	TGTGCCAGCAGCCAGGGTCCTGGCTACACCTTC	CASSQGPGYTF
TRBV2	-	13	-	TRBJ2-1	TGTGCCAGCAGCCAAGGGGTTGGGGGTGAGCAGTTCTTC	CASSQGVGGEQFF
TRBV4-1	-	14	TRBD2	TRBJ2-1	TGCGCCAGCAGCCAAAGGACTAGCGTCAGTGAGCAGTTCTTC	CASSQRTSVSEQFF
TRBV10-3	few	12	-	TRBJ1-5	TGTGCCATCAGTGATGTTAACCAGCCCCAGCATTTT	CAISDVNQPQHF
TRBV7-8	many	13	TRBD1	TRBJ2-5	TGTGCCAGCAGCGTCGACAGGGGGGAGACCCAGTACTTC	CASSVDRGETQYF
TRBV29-1	many	12	-	TRBJ2-3	TGCAGCGTAAAACCTAGCACAGATACGCAGTATTTT	CSVKPSTDTQYF
TRBV12-3/TRBV12-4	many	18	TRBD2	TRBJ2-2	TGTGCCAGCAGTTTGAGAAGGCTAGCGGGTGTCGACACCGGGGAGCTGTTTTTT	CASSLRRLAGVDTGELFF
TRBV12-3/TRBV12-4	many	16	-	TRBJ1-6	TGTGCCAGCAGCCTTAGGCCTGGGACAAATAATTCACCCCTCCACTTT	CASSLRPGTNNSPLHF
TRBV12-3/TRBV12-4	many	15	-	TRBJ1-2	TGTGCCAGCATGAGGGACGGAGGTTTTCATTATGGCTACACCTTC	CASMRDGGFHYGYTF
TRBV6-5	many	16	-	TRBJ2-1	TGTGCCAGCAGTTACTCGGAGAAGAGCTCCTACAATGAGCAGTTCTTC	CASSYSEKSSYNEQFF
TRBV4-1	few	22	TRBD1	TRBJ2-2	TGCGCCAGCAGCCAAGGTTCTTATCTAGGACAGGGGCCCAACCCGAACACCGGGGAGCTGTTTTTT	CASSQGSYLGQGPNPNTGELFF
TRBV7-2	many	13	TRBD1	TRBJ1-2	TGTGCCAGCAGTTCGACAGGGGTGAATGGCTACACCTTC	CASSSTGVNGYTF
TRBV19	once	14	TRBD2	TRBJ2-2	TGTGCCAGTACTCCTAGCGGGGGTATCGGGGAGCTGTTTTTT	CASTPSGGIGELFF
TRBV11-3	many	16	-	TRBJ2-1	TGTGCCAGCAGCTTAGAAGGGGGGGTATCCTACAATGAGCAGTTCTTC	CASSLEGGVSYNEQFF
TRBV24-1	few	11	-	TRBJ1-2	TGTGCCACCAGTGTTGGCATGGGCTACACCTTC	CATSVGMGYTF
TRBV28	many	12	-	TRBJ1-6	TGTGCCAGCAGTCTCCCCGGGTTGGCCCTCCACTTT	CASSLPGLALHF
TRBV10-3	many	17	-	TRBJ1-1	TGTGCCATCAGTGAGTCGTGGGAATTAATCCCGAACACTGAAGCTTTCTTT	CAISESWELIPNTEAFF